These 18 T cell receptor beta chains came from one sample sequenced in a study of OX40 agonist ivuxolimab in advanced cancers. The assay was immunoSEQ multiplex PCR, and TCRdb's table has in-frame clones only and misses some. The profile covers roughly 51,000 clones, with around nine tenths appearing a single time and about 0.64% taken by the ten largest. The sequences come from CD4+ or CD8+ T cells sorted from blood, collected in a trial of the OX40 agonist ivuxolimab. The receptors here all came from an adult with an advanced solid tumor such as melanoma, head and neck, liver or kidney cancer.

Here the CDR3 DNA reads TGTGCCAGCAGCCGCAGGGGTCTCACCTACGAGCAGTACTTC. Its translation: CASSRRGLTYEQYF. The chain carries TRBV13 and TRBJ2-7, with D perhaps matching TRBD1 (6 bases). The CDR3 consists of 14 residues. The V and J ends lost 5 bases and 2 bases respectively, with 13 bases between them. Germline CDR1 is PRHDT and CDR2 is FYEKMQ (reference sequence). The complete variable domain, with remaining parts taken from reference TRBV13 and TRBJ2-7, reads AAGVIQSPRHLIKEKRETATLKCYPIPRHDTVYWYQQGPGQDPQFLISFYEKMQSDKGSIPDRFSAQQFSDYHSELNMSSLELGDSALYFCASSRRGLTYEQYFGPGTRLTVT.

The chain recombines TRBV11-2 with TRBJ2-2; 8 positions agree with TRBD1. Germline V gives CDR1 SGHAT, CDR2 FQNNGV. After removal of 4 bases from V and 5 bases from J, the junction contained 9 bases not matched to a gene. This CDR3 is 16 amino acids long. The CDR3 coding sequence is TGTGCCAGCAGCTCACTACGGACAGGGAGAACCGGGGAGCTGTTTTTT. Protein product: CASSSLRTGRTGELFF.

V usage is TRBV10-3 and J usage is TRBJ2-1; the match to TRBD2 covers 8 bases. CDR3 size: 13 residues. Trimming took 4 bases from V and 6 from J; bases not matched to a gene: 2. Germline V gene lookup returns CDR1 ENHRY and CDR2 SYGVKD. The CDR3 nucleotides are TGTGCCATCAGTGGGCTAGCGGGCAATGAGCAGTTCTTC. Translated: CAISGLAGNEQFF.

The V gene is TRBV4-1, the J gene TRBJ2-1; TRBD1 is a possible D gene (7 bases). The germline V gene has CDR1 MGHRA and CDR2 YSYEKL. V lost 4 bases and J lost 8, with 24 bases in between. CDR3 size: 17 residues. The CDR3 protein is CASSRLKGAGLGYEQFF. CDR3 nucleotides: TGCGCCAGCAGCCGCCTTAAGGGGGCGGGATTGGGGTATGAGCAGTTCTTC.

The CDR3 coding sequence is TGTGCCAGTAGTAACCTTGCTCCCTACGAGCAGTACTTC. This codes for CASSNLAPYEQYF. The chain has TRBV19 and TRBJ2-7; no definite D call. V was trimmed by 4 bases and J by 2 bases, leaving 9 bases between them. The CDR3 has 13 residues. The germline V gene has CDR1 LNHDA and CDR2 SQIVND (reference sequence).

This chain uses TRBV2 with TRBJ2-7, with TRBD2 identical over 7 bases. Germline CDR1 reads SNHLY; CDR2 reads FYNNEI. V shed 6 bases and J 0 bases; nucleotides not matched to a gene: 11. The length of the CDR3 is 16 residues. Here the CDR3 DNA reads TGTGCCAGCAGCCCAGGCCTAGCGGCCCTCTCCTACGAGCAGTACTTC. This translates into CASSPGLAALSYEQYF.

The rearrangement joins TRBV10-3 to TRBJ2-2; 7 bases are a match to TRBD1. The CDR3 sequence is 15 residues long. V lost 4 bases and J lost 5; bases outside the gene matches: 7. Germline CDR1 and CDR2: ENHRY and SYGVKD. The DNA of the CDR3 is TGTGCCATCAGTGGTACAGGGGTGGATACCGGGGAGCTGTTTTTT. Translated: CAISGTGVDTGELFF.

The chain joins TRBV10-2 to TRBJ2-1, with D perhaps matching TRBD2 (6 bases). CDR3 size: 17 residues. V gave up 6 bases and J gave up 3 bases, with 21 bases separating them. Germline V gene data show CDR1 as WSHSY and CDR2 as SAAADI. CDR3 in DNA: TGCGCCAGCAGAGGCCACAGTGGGAGGACCAACTACAATGAGCAGTTCTTC. Translation: CASRGHSGRTNYNEQFF.

The chain recombines TRBV30 with TRBJ1-2, with D possibly being TRBD1 (6 bases). Looked up from germline, CDR1 is GTSNPN and CDR2 is SVGIG (reference sequence). The length of the CDR3 is 11 residues. V was trimmed by 8 bases and J by 8 bases, leaving 15 bases between them. CDR3 amino acids: CARTGAEGYTF. The CDR3 nucleotides are TGTGCCCGAACGGGGGCGGAGGGCTACACCTTC.

The chain couples TRBV19 to TRBJ2-7, with no clear D. From germline, CDR1 is LNHDA and CDR2 SQIVND (reference sequence). Trimming pared 5 bases from V and 4 bases from J, leaving 12 bases between. The CDR3 spans 13 residues. CDR3 in amino acids: CASSPKPLYEQYF. The DNA for the CDR3 is TGTGCCAGTAGTCCGAAACCCCTTTACGAGCAGTACTTC.

In this sample, this clone turned up once. The chain joins TRBV7-9 to TRBJ2-1; TRBD2 is a possible D gene (6 bases). Germline V gene sequence: CDR1 SEHNR, CDR2 FQNEAQ (reference sequence). This CDR3 spans 16 amino acids. V dropped 3 bases and J dropped 3 bases, with 15 bases sitting between them. This CDR3 reads CASSLEPAGFYNEQFF. The CDR3 coding sequence is TGTGCCAGCAGCTTGGAGCCAGCGGGTTTCTACAATGAGCAGTTCTTC.

The CDR3 sequence: CASRPTPGQGAREQYF. The CDR3 DNA reads as TGTGCCAGCAGACCTACACCGGGACAGGGGGCGCGGGAGCAGTACTTC. V gene TRBV11-2 combines with J gene TRBJ2-7; 12 bases are a match to TRBD1. After removal of 6 bases from V and 7 bases from J, the junction contained 13 bases not matched to a gene. Germline V gives CDR1 SGHAT, CDR2 FQNNGV. The CDR3 totals 16 residues. Combining the CDR3 with reference TRBV11-2 and TRBJ2-7 gives the whole variable domain EAGVAQSPRYKIIEKRQSVAFWCNPISGHATLYWYQQILGQGPKLLIQFQNNGVVDDSQLPKDRFSAERLKGVDSTLKIQPAKLEDSAVYLCASRPTPGQGAREQYFGPGTRLTVT.

This clone showed up just once. The rearrangement links TRBV6-1 to TRBJ2-3; no firm D call. With 1 base removed from V and 5 bases from J, the gap between germline ends came to 10 bases. The CDR3 length is 14 residues. Germline V gene sequence: CDR1 MNHNS, CDR2 SASEGT. The chain's CDR3 is CASSEGYTLDTQYF. The CDR3 nucleotides are TGTGCCAGCAGTGAAGGTTATACGTTAGATACGCAGTATTTT.

The chain is built from TRBV5-1 and TRBJ2-1; weak D call: TRBD2 (5 bases). V dropped 6 bases and J dropped 0 bases, with 28 bases sitting between them. Germline CDR1 reads SGHRS; CDR2 reads YFSETQ. This CDR3 comprises 20 residues. The CDR3 DNA reads TGCGCCAGCAAACAACAACCCGGATCGACCCAGCGGAGCTCCTACAATGAGCAGTTCTTC. Translated: CASKQQPGSTQRSSYNEQFF.

The rearrangement uses TRBV5-1 and TRBJ2-7; 13 nucleotides line up with TRBD2. V gave up 2 bases and J gave up 5 bases; unmatched junction bases: 10. CDR1 and CDR2 (germline): SGHRS, YFSETQ. The CDR3 sequence is 17 residues long. CDR3 sequence: CASSLIGLAGVAHEQYF. The CDR3 DNA sequence: TGCGCCAGCAGCTTAATAGGACTAGCGGGAGTTGCCCACGAGCAGTACTTC.

The chain links TRBV5-3 to TRBJ1-5, with a possible D match to TRBD1 (5 bases). TRBV5-3 is annotated as an ORF whose role is uncertain. The CDR3 consists of 16 residues. V lost 4 bases to trimming and J lost 6 bases, with 20 bases between them. The CDR3 DNA is TGTGCCAGAAGCCCGCACATCGGGGGTCAGGGTCAGCCCCAGCATTTT. This sequence encodes CARSPHIGGQGQPQHF.

The chain joins TRBV5-1 to TRBJ2-3; D gene uncertain. The CDR3 totals 17 residues. Germline V gene data show CDR1 as SGHRS and CDR2 as YFSETQ. Deletions cut 5 bases from V and 4 bases from J, with 23 bases between. In DNA form, the CDR3 reads TGCGCCAGCAGTCGTCCATCCGGACGGAGCGTGGCAGATACGCAGTATTTT. Amino acids: CASSRPSGRSVADTQYF.

This chain uses TRBV6-5 with TRBJ1-4; 10 nucleotides align to TRBD1. J gave up 8 bases and V 2 bases, and 5 bases lay outside the gene matches. This CDR3 spans 15 amino acids. Germline CDR1 and CDR2: MNHEY and SVGAGI. CDR3 DNA: TGTGCCAGCAGTTACCGGGACAGGGGAAGGGAAAAACTGTTTTTT. The encoded protein is CASSYRDRGREKLFF.